The clone carrying this TCR beta chain has at least ten counts. The data were taken from a study of T-cell reconstitution after alpha-beta-depleted transplantation in children. Unique molecular identifiers were incorporated when the TCRbeta library was constructed. TCRdb re-derived calls from the PCR reads in MiXCR, one entry per CDR3 protein. The top ten hold roughly 27% of the sample, which has some 220,000 distinct CDR3 sequences, around 9.9% seen once. This TCR derives from a child younger than two with acute myeloid leukemia, due to receive a stem cell transplant. The input for sequencing was PBMCs, taken before TCRalphabeta/CD19-depleted stem cell transplant.

The CDR3 region has the DNA TGCGCCAGTTCCGACTACTCCTACAATGAGCAGTTCTTC. Translation gives CASSDYSYNEQFF. This rearrangement joins TRBV5-1 to TRBJ2-1; D may be TRBD2 (5 bases). The V gene's germline CDR1 is SGHRS and CDR2 YFSETQ. V lost 8 bases, J lost 0 bases, and 9 bases lay in between. CDR3 size: 13 residues.